The rows below give T cell receptor beta chains drawn from one sample of a study of CD8 T cells in Susac syndrome. MiXCR, applied by TCRdb to the immunoSEQ multiplex PCR reads, yields one record per CDR3 protein. Among some 160,000 distinct CDR3 sequences listed, roughly 95% were seen once. Sequencing was carried out using CD8+ T cells from PBMCs. These receptors originate from a human donor with multiple sclerosis. The CDR3 runs from the conserved cysteine through the conserved F or W. D genes are given only for firm matches. Clone size, where shown, is once, few, many, or a class for clones that have expanded.

j_call d_call v_call clone_size cdr3_aa cdr3_nt
TRBJ1-2 TRBD1 TRBV30 few CAWGQETNYGYTF TGTGCCTGGGGACAGGAGACTAACTATGGCTACACCTTC
TRBJ2-5 - TRBV7-6 - CASSLWVQETQYF TGTGCCAGCAGCCTGTGGGTCCAAGAGACCCAGTACTTC
TRBJ2-7 TRBD2 TRBV3-1 - CASSQEVSLAIYEQYF TGTGCCAGCAGCCAAGAAGTTTCACTAGCGATCTACGAGCAGTACTTC
TRBJ2-6 - TRBV27 - CASSLAGANVLTF TGTGCCAGCAGTTTGGCTGGGGCCAACGTCCTGACTTTC
TRBJ2-7 TRBD2 TRBV29-1 - CSVSGGPSYEQYF TGCAGCGTTAGCGGGGGTCCTTCCTACGAGCAGTACTTC
TRBJ2-5 - TRBV4-1 once CASSQTTQETQYF TGCGCCAGCAGCCAGACAACCCAAGAGACCCAGTACTTC
TRBJ2-5 TRBD2 TRBV7-2 - CASSSSGLAGVATQYF TGTGCCAGCAGCTCGTCGGGACTAGCGGGAGTGGCGACCCAGTACTTC
TRBJ2-5 - TRBV25-1 - CASEKETQYF TGTGCCAGCGAAAAAGAGACCCAGTACTTC
TRBJ2-7 - TRBV20-1 few CSARGRYEQYF TGCAGTGCTAGAGGCAGGTACGAGCAGTACTTC
TRBJ2-7 - TRBV29-1 - CSVEEYGSEQYF TGCAGCGTTGAAGAGTATGGGTCCGAGCAGTACTTC
TRBJ2-7 - TRBV12-3/TRBV12-4 - CASSEPSSYEQYF TGTGCCAGCAGTGAGCCGAGCTCCTACGAGCAGTACTTC
TRBJ1-2 TRBD1 TRBV20-1 - CSARSGTGRGYTF TGCAGTGCTAGATCCGGGACAGGGCGGGGCTACACCTTC
TRBJ2-3 TRBD2 TRBV27 - CASNPAGGLPDTQYF TGTGCCAGCAACCCAGCGGGGGGGCTCCCAGATACGCAGTATTTT
TRBJ2-3 - TRBV28 - CASSLLLRATDTQYF TGTGCCAGCAGTTTATTGCTTCGCGCCACAGATACGCAGTATTTT
TRBJ2-7 - TRBV28 - CASSYTDLAYEQYF TGTGCCAGCAGTTACACGGATCTCGCCTACGAGCAGTACTTC
TRBJ1-1 TRBD1 TRBV29-1 - CSVGQGNTEAFF TGCAGCGTCGGACAGGGTAACACTGAAGCTTTCTTT
TRBJ1-2 - TRBV29-1 - CSVEDPGSFFGYTF TGCAGCGTTGAAGACCCCGGGAGTTTTTTCGGCTACACCTTC
TRBJ2-1 TRBD2 TRBV7-9 - CASSASGRVEFEQFF TGTGCCAGCAGCGCGAGCGGGAGGGTCGAGTTCGAGCAGTTCTTC
TRBJ1-1 - TRBV12-3/TRBV12-4 - CASSFGVGTEAFF TGTGCCAGCAGTTTCGGGGTTGGCACTGAAGCTTTCTTT
TRBJ2-4 - TRBV5-1 - CASSLVGLGVAKNIQYF TGCGCCAGCAGCTTAGTCGGCCTTGGGGTGGCCAAAAACATTCAGTACTTC
TRBJ2-3 - TRBV27 - CASSLEARARPSTDTQYF TGTGCCAGCAGCCTAGAGGCCAGGGCTAGACCTAGCACAGATACGCAGTATTTT
TRBJ2-1 TRBD2 TRBV4-1 - CASSQDGGTSVYNEQFF TGCGCCAGCAGCCAAGATGGCGGGACTAGCGTTTACAATGAGCAGTTCTTC
TRBJ2-3 - TRBV29-1 - CSARGSEPQQPDTQYF TGCAGCGCCAGAGGGTCGGAACCTCAGCAACCAGATACGCAGTATTTT
TRBJ2-1 TRBD2 TRBV3-1 - CASSQDPGYRDRGLAGASNEQFF TGTGCCAGCAGCCAAGATCCGGGTTATCGGGACAGGGGACTAGCGGGAGCTAGCAATGAGCAGTTCTTC
TRBJ2-1 - TRBV19 - CASSIWVNEQFF TGTGCCAGTAGTATATGGGTCAATGAGCAGTTCTTC
TRBJ2-7 TRBD2 TRBV3-1 - CASSQGGGNYEQYF TGTGCCAGCAGCCAAGGCGGGGGAAACTACGAGCAGTACTTC
TRBJ2-5 - TRBV6-6 - CASSALQETQYF TGTGCCAGCAGTGCCCTTCAAGAGACCCAGTACTTC
TRBJ2-3 TRBD2 TRBV27 - CASSLLTAGGVDTQYF TGTGCCAGCAGTTTATTGACTGCGGGGGGAGTCGATACGCAGTATTTT
TRBJ2-7 TRBD2 TRBV5-1 once CASSVASGSYEQYF TGCGCCAGCAGCGTCGCTAGCGGCTCCTACGAGCAGTACTTC
TRBJ2-1 - TRBV7-9 - CASSFGGGPYNEQFF TGTGCCAGCAGCTTTGGCGGAGGGCCTTACAATGAGCAGTTCTTC
TRBJ2-3 - TRBV3-1 - CASSQVASATDTQYF TGTGCCAGCAGCCAAGTGGCTAGCGCGACAGATACGCAGTATTTT
TRBJ2-5 - TRBV7-9 once CASSQGQIETQYF TGTGCCAGCAGCCAGGGACAAATAGAGACCCAGTACTTC
TRBJ2-7 - TRBV27 - CASKGPSYEQYF TGTGCCAGCAAGGGGCCTTCCTACGAGCAGTACTTC
TRBJ1-2 TRBD1 TRBV27 - CASSTSGTGYGYTF TGTGCCAGCAGTACTTCCGGGACAGGCTATGGCTACACCTTC
TRBJ2-7 TRBD2 TRBV29-1 - CSVVRERGEQYF TGCAGCGTTGTGCGGGAGCGGGGCGAGCAGTACTTC
TRBJ1-1 - TRBV2 - CASPRGDTEYTEAFF TGTGCCAGCCCCCGAGGGGACACAGAGTACACTGAAGCTTTCTTT
TRBJ1-2 TRBD1 TRBV10-3 - CAISGQTGTNYGYTF TGTGCCATCAGTGGTCAGACAGGGACAAACTATGGCTACACCTTC
TRBJ2-1 TRBD2 TRBV29-1 - CSGLAGPALFF TGCAGCGGCCTAGCGGGCCCGGCGTTGTTCTTC
TRBJ2-1 - TRBV3-1 - CASSQVPGLTYNEQFF TGTGCCAGCAGCCAAGTCCCAGGGCTAACCTACAATGAGCAGTTCTTC
TRBJ2-1 - TRBV20-1 - CSARDSYNEQFF TGCAGTGCTAGAGACAGTTACAATGAGCAGTTCTTC
TRBJ1-1 TRBD1 TRBV29-1 - CSVGQGANTEAFF TGCAGCGTTGGACAGGGAGCGAACACTGAAGCTTTCTTT
TRBJ2-5 - TRBV28 - CASSPRYGEPEGETQYF TGTGCCAGCAGCCCTCGCTATGGGGAACCGGAGGGGGAGACCCAGTACTTC
TRBJ2-1 - TRBV9 - CASSVGAGLSYNEQFF TGTGCCAGCAGCGTAGGGGCGGGACTCTCCTACAATGAGCAGTTCTTC
TRBJ1-1 TRBD1 TRBV12-3/TRBV12-4 - CASSWDRNDAFF TGTGCCAGCAGTTGGGACAGGAATGATGCTTTCTTT
TRBJ2-7 - TRBV5-6 - CASSFNPGGQTYEQYF TGTGCCAGCAGCTTCAACCCAGGAGGACAGACCTACGAGCAGTACTTC
TRBJ1-6 - TRBV2 - CASNQNSPLHF TGTGCCAGTAATCAGAATTCACCCCTCCACTTT
TRBJ1-2 - TRBV5-6 - CASSLLGEQYGYTF TGTGCCAGCAGCTTGCTAGGGGAGCAGTATGGCTACACCTTC
TRBJ2-1 - TRBV7-9 - CASSWAAEQFF TGTGCCAGCAGCTGGGCGGCTGAGCAGTTCTTC
TRBJ2-1 - TRBV12-3/TRBV12-4 - CASSLDSSYNEQFF TGTGCCAGCAGTTTGGATAGCTCCTACAATGAGCAGTTCTTC
TRBJ1-1 - TRBV6-6 - CASSYSSGLQAFF TGTGCCAGCAGTTACTCGAGCGGGTTGCAAGCTTTCTTT
TRBJ1-6 TRBD1 TRBV5-1 - CASSSDRGFYNSPLHF TGCGCCAGCAGCTCGGACAGGGGATTCTATAATTCACCCCTCCACTTT
TRBJ1-5 TRBD1 TRBV7-6 - CASSLNGNRGNQPQHF TGTGCCAGCAGCTTAAACGGGAACAGGGGAAATCAGCCCCAGCATTTT
TRBJ2-3 - TRBV13 - CASSSSFTDTQYF TGTGCCAGCAGCAGTAGCTTCACAGATACGCAGTATTTT
TRBJ2-7 TRBD1 TRBV29-1 - CSVEEKATRDRVTYEQYF TGCAGCGTTGAAGAGAAGGCCACCCGGGACAGGGTCACCTACGAGCAGTACTTC
TRBJ1-2 - TRBV25-1 - CASSEGRSYGYTF TGTGCCAGCAGTGAGGGGCGGAGTTATGGCTACACCTTC
TRBJ1-5 - TRBV27 once CASSLEGMYNQPQHF TGTGCCAGCAGTTTAGAGGGGATGTACAATCAGCCCCAGCATTTT